Below, 12 T cell receptor beta chains from the same sample are listed, as sequenced in a study of control samples from healthy donors and cancer patients. Sequencing used immunoSEQ multiplex PCR; TCRdb keeps in-frame clones, though not all of them. The sample includes about 160,000 clones, 93% of them seen just once. Sequenced: blood. The receptors were sampled from a woman aged 60-70 years in good health.

This chain connects TRBV5-5 to TRBJ1-5; D gene uncertain. From germline, CDR1 is SGHKS and CDR2 YYEKEE (reference sequence). The V and J ends lost 3 bases and 1 base respectively, with 11 bases between them. The CDR3 consists of 15 residues. The CDR3 loop reads CASSWTLESNQPQHF. The CDR3 nucleotides read TGTGCCAGCAGCTGGACCCTCGAAAGCAATCAGCCCCAGCATTTT.

V and J are TRBV29-1 and TRBJ1-2; maybe TRBD1 (6 bases). Germline values: CDR1 SQVTM, CDR2 ANQGSEA. This CDR3 comprises 11 residues. V lost 6 bases to trimming and J lost 3 bases, with 8 bases between them. The CDR3 here is CSVGGDYGYTF. Written as DNA, the CDR3 is TGCAGCGTAGGGGGGGACTATGGCTACACCTTC.

In this sample, this clone turned up a few times. The rearrangement joins TRBV7-9 to TRBJ1-2; the match to TRBD1 covers 7 bases. This CDR3 region has 15 residues. In germline, CDR1 is SEHNR, CDR2 FQNEAQ (reference sequence). V trimming: 5 bases; J trimming: 2 bases; junction bases outside the gene matches: 8. Here the CDR3 DNA reads TGTGCCAGCAGCCCCATCGCAGGGGGAAACTATGGCTACACCTTC. Translation: CASSPIAGGNYGYTF.

This clone appeared a single time. The chain is built from TRBV7-9 and TRBJ2-3, with 8 bases that match TRBD2. V was pared by 5 bases and J by 2 bases, with 3 bases of the junction left unmatched. CDR1 and CDR2 from the germline V gene are SEHNR and FQNEAQ (reference sequence). The CDR3 length is 14 residues. Here the CDR3 reads CASSPGRDTDTQYF. Written as DNA, the CDR3 is TGTGCCAGCAGCCCCGGGAGGGACACAGATACGCAGTATTTT.

The chain has TRBV25-1 and TRBJ1-5; 9 nucleotides agree with TRBD1. Germline assignment: CDR1 MGHDK and CDR2 SYGVNS. This CDR3 comprises 15 residues. The ends lost 3 bases at V and 4 bases at J; junction bases unmatched: 4. The CDR3 nucleotides read TGTGCCAGCAGTGACCCTGGGACAGGGAATCAGCCCCAGCATTTT. Translation: CASSDPGTGNQPQHF.

A single count supports this clone. The chain recombines TRBV5-6 with TRBJ2-1, with unresolved D. V lost 4 bases and J 9 bases, leaving 14 bases between the germline ends. Germline V gives CDR1 SGHDT, CDR2 YYEEEE. The CDR3 sequence is 13 residues long. The CDR3 DNA sequence: TGTGCCAGCAGCCTTGGCCACCTGACTGAGCAGTTCTTC. It specifies CASSLGHLTEQFF.

This chain connects TRBV5-1 to TRBJ1-1; D ambiguous. Trimming removed 0 bases from V and 0 bases from J, with 12 bases in between. This CDR3 spans 16 amino acids. Germline V CDR1 and CDR2: SGHRS, YFSETQ. Here the CDR3 DNA reads TGCGCCAGCAGCTTGGCGTCAGGAAACATGAACACTGAAGCTTTCTTT. It codes for CASSLASGNMNTEAFF.

The rearrangement uses TRBV7-2 and TRBJ1-1, with 7 bases aligning to TRBD1. CDR1 and CDR2 (germline): SGHTA, FQGNSA. V gave up 3 bases and J gave up 4 bases; unmatched junction bases: 11. The CDR3 consists of 16 residues. This CDR3 is CASSLKATGRATEAFF. CDR3 nucleotide sequence: TGTGCCAGCAGCTTGAAAGCGACAGGGAGGGCCACTGAAGCTTTCTTT.

The chain links TRBV3-1 (or the pseudogene TRBV3-2) to TRBJ2-5, with D possibly matching TRBD1 (6 bases). This CDR3 has 16 amino acids. Trimming removed 0 bases at V and 5 bases at J, with 16 bases between. Germline V CDR1 and CDR2: LGHDT, YNNKEL (reference sequence). In nucleotides, the CDR3 is TGTGCCAGCAGCCAAGATCCTCAGGGGAAAGGGGAGACCCAGTACTTC. The encoded protein is CASSQDPQGKGETQYF.

This clone showed up just a few times. The J gene is TRBJ1-2, the V gene TRBV7-2, with D unresolved. Trimming removed 0 bases from V and 8 bases from J, with 10 bases in between. Germline V gene data show CDR1 as SGHTA and CDR2 as FQGNSA. The length of the CDR3 is 13 residues. CDR3 sequence reads: CASSLAPIGGYTF. The CDR3 DNA sequence: TGTGCCAGCAGCTTAGCCCCGATCGGGGGCTACACCTTC.

This clone was found once. V usage is TRBV10-2 and J usage is TRBJ2-3; 10 nucleotides align to TRBD2. This CDR3 is 16 amino acids long. The J segment lost 1 base and the V segment lost 3 bases, leaving 4 bases of the junction unmatched. In germline, CDR1 is WSHSY, CDR2 SAAADI. The CDR3 nucleotides read TGCGCCAGCAGTGATAGCGGGGGGATCGGCACAGATACGCAGTATTTT. Residues: CASSDSGGIGTDTQYF.

This chain connects TRBV7-9 to TRBJ1-2; D remains ambiguous. CDR1 is SEHNR and CDR2 is FQNEAQ in the germline V gene (reference sequence). The V and J ends lost 5 bases and 8 bases respectively, with 15 bases between them. The CDR3 totals 13 residues. Here the CDR3 reads CASSPIAIRGYTF. In DNA form, the CDR3 reads TGTGCCAGCAGCCCCATTGCAATTAGGGGCTACACCTTC. Using reference TRBV7-9 and TRBJ1-2 for the parts outside the CDR3, the full variable domain is DTGVSQNPRHKITKRGQNVTFRCDPISEHNRLYWYRQTLGQGPEFLTYFQNEAQLEKSRLLSDRFSAERPKGSFSTLEIQRTEQGDSAMYLCASSPIAIRGYTFGSGTRLTVV.